This TCR beta chain was sequenced in a study of blood T cell repertoires in COVID-19. The CDR3 extends over 16 amino acids. The germline V gene has CDR1 KGHDR and CDR2 SFDVKD. Trimming left V 3 bases short and J 7 bases short, with 18 bases between. The repertoire was sequenced with immunoSEQ multiplex PCR; TCRdb's copy has only in-frame clones and lacks some. Among under 80,000 clones listed, around 87% were seen once. Input material: peripheral blood. This chain connects TRBV24-1 to TRBJ2-1, with D possibly being TRBD1 (6 bases). The TCR comes from a human donor in a cohort sampled during active COVID-19. This CDR3 reads CATSDLPQGQGNEQFF. The CDR3 DNA reads TGTGCCACCAGTGATCTCCCCCAGGGCCAGGGGAATGAGCAGTTCTTC.